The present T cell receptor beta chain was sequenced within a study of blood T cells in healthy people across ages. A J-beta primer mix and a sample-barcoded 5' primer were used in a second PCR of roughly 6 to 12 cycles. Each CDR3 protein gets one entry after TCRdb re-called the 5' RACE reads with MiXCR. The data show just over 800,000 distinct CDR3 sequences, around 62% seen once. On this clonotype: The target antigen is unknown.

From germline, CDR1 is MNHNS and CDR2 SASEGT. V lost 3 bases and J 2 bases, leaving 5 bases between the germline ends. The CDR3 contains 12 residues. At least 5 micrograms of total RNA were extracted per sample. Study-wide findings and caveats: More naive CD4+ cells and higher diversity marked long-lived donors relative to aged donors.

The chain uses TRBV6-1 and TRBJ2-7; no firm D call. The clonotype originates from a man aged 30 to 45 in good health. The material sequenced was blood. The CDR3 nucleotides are TGTGCCAGCAGTGACAACCCCTACGAGCAGTACTTC. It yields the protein CASSDNPYEQYF.